This TCR beta chain was documented in a study of blood T cells in healthy people across ages. The V and J ends lost 0 bases and 3 bases respectively, with 9 bases between them. The CDR3 is 15 residues long. Germline-derived CDR1 and CDR2 are LGHDT and YNNKEL (reference sequence). A sample-barcoded 5' primer and a J-beta primer mix were used in a second PCR of roughly 7 to 12 cycles. TCRdb ran MiXCR on the 5' RACE reads and lists one entry per CDR3 protein. The table includes hundreds of thousands of distinct CDR3 sequences, about 51% detected once. Sequencing was carried out using blood. The chain carries TRBV3-1 and TRBJ2-1; D is perhaps TRBD2 (5 bases). The clonotype originates from an elderly woman in good health. CDR3 coding DNA: TGTGCCAGCAGCCAAGATCGAGGGATCTACAATGAGCAGTTCTTC. It yields the protein CASSQDRGIYNEQFF.